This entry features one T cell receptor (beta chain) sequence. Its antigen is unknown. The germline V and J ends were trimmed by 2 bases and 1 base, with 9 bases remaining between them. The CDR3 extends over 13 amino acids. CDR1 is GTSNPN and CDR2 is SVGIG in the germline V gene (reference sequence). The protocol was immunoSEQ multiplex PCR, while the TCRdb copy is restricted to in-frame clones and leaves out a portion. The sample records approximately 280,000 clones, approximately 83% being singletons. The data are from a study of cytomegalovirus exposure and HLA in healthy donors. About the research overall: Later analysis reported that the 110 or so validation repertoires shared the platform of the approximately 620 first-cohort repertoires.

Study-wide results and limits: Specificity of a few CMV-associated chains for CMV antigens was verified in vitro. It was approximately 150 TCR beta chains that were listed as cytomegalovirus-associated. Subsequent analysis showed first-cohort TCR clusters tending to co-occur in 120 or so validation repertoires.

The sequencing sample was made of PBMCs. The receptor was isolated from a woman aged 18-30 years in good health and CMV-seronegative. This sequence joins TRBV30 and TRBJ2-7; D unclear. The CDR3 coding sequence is TGTGCCTGGAGTACCGCTCTATCCTACGAGCAGTACTTC. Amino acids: CAWSTALSYEQYF.